Here is one TCR beta chain with its context. This clone was seen just once. This receptor's antigen is unknown. Base quality data are lacking; no much larger clone is found one base away. The germline V end is reduced by 6 bases and the J end by 7 bases; junction bases left unmatched: 7. For CDR1 and CDR2, the germline V gene lists MNHEY and SVGEGT. Reading from cysteine to phenylalanine, the CDR3 counts 14 amino acids. Of all the DNA, just the CDR3 is kept, 42 bases in frame from base 1. The sample originates from a study of blood T cell repertoires in COVID-19 (dated by TCRdb to 2018 to 2020). For the wider study: Samples covering the acute and convalescent phases of COVID-19 were provided by collaborators in the United States, Italy and Spain. The material from the prospective study consisted of cDNA or gDNA derived from T cells, B-cell-depleted T cells, or PBMCs. Subjects who had been exposed to COVID-19, were actively infected with it, or had recovered from it provided the deeply sampled blood TCRbeta repertoires that made up the dataset. The repertoires were released in a freely available public database intended as a resource for research on the immune response to SARS-CoV-2. Samples came from the ongoing ImmuneRACE study (first 160 participants) plus 1,254 subjects from 6 global collaborators. A de-identified subject ID, COVID-19 status, age in years and sex were almost always included in the sample metadata. Where available, HLA class I and class II types were taken from metadata supplied by the sample provider and were not determined by assay-based typing. What the authors observed across the whole study: How much clinical and demographic metadata was included differed by source and by participant, and the metadata was provided uncurated.

In the prospective study, participants were about 18 to 90 years old, resided in about two dozen geographic areas of the United States, and were enrolled through a virtual design. To assign participants to cohorts, the prospective study relied on clinical history that participants themselves reported in a screening survey and a study questionnaire. For ImmuneRACE Cohort 3, a participant was defined as recovered based on two consecutive negative NP/OP PCR tests, clearance by a healthcare professional, or resolution of symptoms. Each participant in the prospective study had whole blood, serum and a nasopharyngeal or oropharyngeal swab collected by mobile phlebotomists. Over a roughly 2-month period, participants in the prospective study had the option of providing additional blood draws and questionnaires. Before DNA extraction, blood samples from the prospective study were shipped at room temperature or frozen.

TCRbeta CDR3 regions were amplified from genomic DNA using the immunoSEQ Assay, a bias-controlled multiplex PCR. The authors processed their data as follows. The number of nucleated cells in each sample was estimated from the amplification of reference gene primers within the assay. To quantify the absolute abundance of each unique TCRbeta CDR3 rearrangement, sequence reads were collapsed and filtered. For each sample, productive Simpson clonality was calculated by taking the square root of Simpson's diversity index across productive rearrangements. TCRdb mirrors the immuneACCESS table, restricted to in-frame sequences. Some clones are absent from its copies; in checked studies, under half trace to an unresolved V gene, and the reason for the others is unknown. That table gives V, J and clone size, and the DNA gave D and trimming. Here the sample has 350,000 to 450,000 clones; around 89% occur a single time. In total, the top ten clones hold about 1.1% of the sample.

The sequencing input was PBMCs or T cells enriched from blood (not recorded which). The receptor chain draws on TRBV6-2 or TRBV6-3 and TRBJ2-7; TRBD2 aligns with 12 central bases. This receptor was obtained from a man aged 25-45 years who had recovered from COVID-19. The DNA is as follows: TGTGCCAGCAGCCTACCCGGACTAGCGGGGGAGCAGTACTTC. Translated, this is CASSLPGLAGEQYF.